Listed below are T cell receptor beta chains from one sample, sequenced in a study of technical replicates of blood from a few donors. Clones were read by immunoSEQ multiplex PCR, and TCRdb kept only the in-frame ones, dropping some. The sample holds about 84,000 clones; 93% are singletons and the top ten take 0.24%. Sequencing used T cells isolated from PBMCs. The receptors stem from a human donor in good health. The CDR3 runs from the conserved cysteine through the conserved F or W. Each record gives: clone size, V gene, J gene, D gene, CDR3 protein, CDR3 DNA. D genes are given only for firm matches. For some rows the clone size is stated as once, few or many, or as a class when expanded; others skip it.

>few|TRBV4-2|TRBJ1-1|-
CASSQNEGGGTEAFF
TGTGCCAGCAGCCAGAACGAAGGCGGGGGCACTGAAGCTTTCTTT
>-|TRBV5-1|TRBJ1-3|-
CASSLSGENHRNTIYF
TGCGCCAGCAGCTTGTCCGGGGAAAACCACAGAAACACCATATATTTT
>-|TRBV7-6|TRBJ2-7|-
CASSLGGTGVSVEQYF
TGTGCCAGCAGCTTGGGGGGAACCGGAGTTTCCGTAGAGCAGTACTTC
>-|TRBV4-2|TRBJ1-2|-
CASSQGEGNDGYTF
TGTGCCAGCAGCCAAGGGGAGGGTAACGATGGCTACACCTTC
>-|TRBV2|TRBJ2-7|TRBD1
CASSVDRGHPYEQYF
TGTGCCAGCAGTGTGGACAGGGGACATCCCTACGAGCAGTACTTC
>-|TRBV28|TRBJ1-5|-
CASSTSGKSHQPQHF
TGTGCCAGCAGTACCTCAGGGAAAAGTCATCAGCCCCAGCATTTT
>-|TRBV27|TRBJ2-7|-
CASSLSIDRYEQYF
TGTGCCAGCAGTTTATCGATCGACAGGTACGAGCAGTACTTC
>-|TRBV25-1|TRBJ2-5|-
CASSGGGGARETQYF
TGTGCCAGCAGTGGGGGTGGGGGGGCCAGGGAGACCCAGTACTTC
>-|TRBV11-3|TRBJ2-2|-
CASSLSGAAGELFF
TGTGCCAGCAGCTTGTCAGGGGCGGCGGGGGAGCTGTTTTTT
>-|TRBV28|TRBJ1-4|-
CASSFSLAREKLFF
TGTGCCAGCAGTTTTAGTCTGGCGAGGGAAAAACTGTTTTTT
>once|TRBV4-1|TRBJ2-6|-
CASSQPSGVLTF
TGCGCCAGCAGCCAACCTTCCGGCGTCCTGACTTTC
>-|TRBV28|TRBJ1-3|TRBD1
CASSPTLRDRVDF
TGTGCCAGCAGCCCTACTCTTCGGGACAGGGTTGATTTT
>-|TRBV7-9|TRBJ1-2|-
CASSPPIMTNYGYTF
TGTGCCAGCAGCCCCCCGATAATGACAAACTATGGCTACACCTTC
>-|TRBV7-2|TRBJ1-2|-
CASSFEVFGYTF
TGTGCCAGCAGCTTTGAGGTATTTGGCTACACCTTC
>-|TRBV27|TRBJ2-5|TRBD1
CASSLNRGRETQYF
TGTGCCAGCAGTTTGAACAGGGGGAGGGAGACCCAGTACTTC
>-|TRBV18|TRBJ1-5|-
CASSPPGRGSNQPQHF
TGTGCCAGCTCACCACCAGGCAGGGGAAGCAATCAGCCCCAGCATTTT
>-|TRBV18|TRBJ2-2|-
CASSPPVGPTGELFF
TGTGCCAGCTCACCACCGGTGGGGCCCACCGGGGAGCTGTTTTTT
>-|TRBV30|TRBJ1-1|-
CAWMGSTEAFF
TGTGCCTGGATGGGGAGCACTGAAGCTTTCTTT
>-|TRBV27|TRBJ1-4|-
CASSLGPLGGRGEKLFF
TGTGCCAGCAGTTTAGGCCCTTTGGGGGGGAGGGGTGAAAAACTGTTTTTT
>-|TRBV14|TRBJ1-1|-
CASSQDYRETEAFF
TGTGCCAGCAGCCAAGACTACAGGGAGACTGAAGCTTTCTTT
>-|TRBV29-1|TRBJ2-5|-
CSVDFGGQETQYF
TGCAGCGTTGATTTCGGGGGCCAAGAGACCCAGTACTTC
>-|TRBV30|TRBJ1-5|-
CAWAVQNNQPQHF
TGTGCCTGGGCCGTACAGAACAATCAGCCCCAGCATTTT
>-|TRBV6-1|TRBJ1-3|-
CASSEWSGPTVGNTIYF
TGTGCCAGCAGTGAATGGTCAGGGCCGACTGTTGGAAACACCATATATTTT
>-|TRBV27|TRBJ2-3|TRBD2
CASSLSSSGNTQYF
TGTGCCAGCAGTTTAAGTTCGAGCGGGAATACGCAGTATTTT
>-|TRBV6-6|TRBJ1-1|-
CASSYSIRSVNTEAFF
TGTGCCAGCAGTTACTCGATAAGAAGCGTGAACACTGAAGCTTTCTTT
>-|TRBV19|TRBJ2-1|TRBD1
CASSIDSGTGVNNEQFF
TGTGCCAGTAGTATCGATTCGGGGACAGGGGTCAACAATGAGCAGTTCTTC
>-|TRBV6-1|TRBJ2-3|-
CASRPHRLSTDTQYF
TGTGCCAGCCGTCCCCACAGGCTCAGCACAGATACGCAGTATTTT
>-|TRBV18|TRBJ2-2|-
CASSPRLDSPVWPGELFF
TGTGCCAGCTCACCAAGGTTGGACAGCCCGGTGTGGCCCGGGGAGCTGTTTTTT
>-|TRBV7-2|TRBJ2-2|TRBD2
CASSRLAGANTGELFF
TGTGCCAGCAGCCGACTAGCGGGGGCGAACACCGGGGAGCTGTTTTTT
>-|TRBV7-9|TRBJ1-1|-
CASSSRGGTEAFF
TGTGCCAGCAGCAGCAGGGGTGGCACTGAAGCTTTCTTT
>-|TRBV30|TRBJ1-1|-
CAWSSGPGSTEAFF
TGTGCCTGGAGTTCTGGGCCGGGGAGCACTGAAGCTTTCTTT
>many|TRBV18|TRBJ1-1|TRBD1
CASSPWDRLEAFF
TGTGCCAGCTCACCATGGGACAGGCTTGAAGCTTTCTTT
>-|TRBV5-1|TRBJ2-5|TRBD1
CASSLRDRAQETQYF
TGCGCCAGCAGCTTGAGGGACAGGGCCCAAGAGACCCAGTACTTC
>-|TRBV19|TRBJ2-5|-
CASSKITGKEEETQYF
TGTGCCAGTAGTAAAATCACAGGGAAAGAGGAAGAGACCCAGTACTTC
>-|TRBV27|TRBJ2-7|TRBD1
CASSFLRIDRGHEQYF
TGTGCCAGCAGTTTTCTCAGAATCGACAGGGGCCACGAGCAGTACTTC
>-|TRBV7-9|TRBJ2-1|TRBD1
CASSLGDSSYNEQFF
TGTGCCAGCAGCTTAGGGGACAGCTCCTACAATGAGCAGTTCTTC
>-|TRBV7-9|TRBJ2-1|-
CASSLGGYSYNEQFF
TGTGCCAGCAGCTTAGGAGGATACTCCTACAATGAGCAGTTCTTC
>-|TRBV4-1|TRBJ2-6|TRBD1
CASSHTTGYNAGANVLTF
TGCGCCAGCAGCCATACGACAGGGTACAACGCTGGGGCCAACGTCCTGACTTTC
>-|TRBV6-5|TRBJ2-7|-
CASRRTADYEQYF
TGTGCCAGCAGGCGGACAGCTGACTACGAGCAGTACTTC
>-|TRBV6-5|TRBJ1-1|TRBD1
CASSLTGGMNTEAFF
TGTGCCAGCAGTCTTACAGGGGGCATGAACACTGAAGCTTTCTTT
>-|TRBV11-3|TRBJ1-1|-
CASSLVRSFGGNTEAFF
TGTGCCAGCAGCTTAGTGAGGTCTTTCGGGGGGAACACTGAAGCTTTCTTT
>-|TRBV5-4|TRBJ2-3|TRBD2
CASSLAGTSNTDTQYF
TGTGCCAGCAGCTTGGCCGGGACTAGCAACACAGATACGCAGTATTTT
>-|TRBV4-1|TRBJ2-7|-
CASSQGGSSNYEQYF
TGCGCCAGCAGCCAAGGCGGCAGCTCGAACTACGAGCAGTACTTC
>-|TRBV4-1|TRBJ2-2|TRBD1
CASSQEGQSTGELFF
TGCGCCAGCAGCCAAGAGGGACAGTCCACCGGGGAGCTGTTTTTT
>-|TRBV5-1|TRBJ2-1|TRBD1
CASSRENRGLIYNEQFF
TGCGCCAGCAGCAGAGAGAACAGGGGCCTTATCTACAATGAGCAGTTCTTC
>-|TRBV27|TRBJ2-2|TRBD2
CASTKGTSGTGELFF
TGTGCCAGCACCAAAGGGACTAGCGGCACCGGGGAGCTGTTTTTT
>-|TRBV7-3|TRBJ2-2|-
CASSPQEWEQGSGELFF
TGTGCCAGCAGCCCCCAGGAGTGGGAACAGGGATCCGGGGAGCTGTTTTTT
>-|TRBV27|TRBJ1-1|TRBD1
CASRTPSRDRGTEAFF
TGTGCCAGCAGAACCCCATCCCGGGACAGGGGGACTGAAGCTTTCTTT
>-|TRBV6-1|TRBJ2-1|-
CASAAREQFF
TGTGCCAGCGCGGCGCGTGAGCAGTTCTTC
>once|TRBV5-1|TRBJ2-7|TRBD2
CASSLALAGDEQYF
TGCGCCAGCAGCTTGGCTCTAGCGGGAGACGAGCAGTACTTC
>-|TRBV10-3|TRBJ2-7|TRBD2
CAISEEGTRNHEQYF
TGTGCCATCAGTGAGGAGGGGACTAGGAATCATGAGCAGTACTTC
>-|TRBV5-6|TRBJ1-4|-
CASSLEASGIWEKLFF
TGTGCCAGCAGCTTGGAAGCGTCAGGGATATGGGAAAAACTGTTTTTT
>-|TRBV10-3|TRBJ2-7|TRBD2
CAIRLGTSGTAEQYF
TGTGCCATCAGGCTAGGGACTAGCGGGACGGCCGAGCAGTACTTC
>-|TRBV27|TRBJ2-3|-
CASSFGASGTDTQYF
TGTGCCAGCAGTTTTGGAGCTAGCGGCACAGATACGCAGTATTTT
>-|TRBV6-5|TRBJ2-7|TRBD2
CASKPSGSHEQYF
TGTGCCAGCAAACCCAGCGGGAGTCACGAGCAGTACTTC
>-|TRBV7-9|TRBJ1-2|-
CASSSQGWHYGYTF
TGTGCCAGCAGCTCGCAGGGGTGGCACTATGGCTACACCTTC
>once|TRBV10-3|TRBJ2-7|-
CAISPNPREVNYEQYF
TGTGCCATCAGTCCGAATCCCAGGGAAGTCAACTACGAGCAGTACTTC
>-|TRBV27|TRBJ2-7|TRBD1
CATTSLPGGDEQYF
TGTGCCACCACCTCCCTCCCAGGGGGTGACGAGCAGTACTTC
>-|TRBV11-2|TRBJ2-7|-
CASSSSEGRGYEQYF
TGTGCCAGCAGCTCCTCTGAAGGTAGGGGCTACGAGCAGTACTTC